Following are 11 T cell receptor beta chains from one sample sequenced in a study of blood T cells in healthy people across ages. Primers used in a second PCR of roughly 6 to 11 cycles were a sample-barcoded 5' primer and a J-beta primer mix. TCRdb reanalysed the 5' RACE reads using MiXCR and keeps one entry per CDR3 protein. The data hold about 800,000 distinct CDR3 sequences, with roughly 25% observed a single time. This sample also appeared in a second study, on T cells of mothers and their children.

Sequencing was carried out using blood. The receptors shown here come from a boy between 10 and 17 years old in good health.

The rearrangement links TRBV20-1 to TRBJ1-6; maybe TRBD1 (6 bases). V lost 6 bases and J lost 6, with 9 bases in between. This CDR3 contains 12 residues. Germline V gives CDR1 DFQATT, CDR2 SNEGSKA (reference sequence). The CDR3 DNA reads as TGCAGTGCGGGCAGGGGTAATTCACCCCTCCACTTT. Translation gives CSAGRGNSPLHF.

This clonotype was observed a few times. The CDR3 DNA follows: TGTGCCACCAGGGCGAACACCGGGGAGCTGTTTTTT. Its protein product is CATRANTGELFF. The chain joins TRBV24-1 to TRBJ2-2; D gene unclear. The CDR3 runs 12 residues. Trimming removed 7 bases from V and 0 bases from J, with 2 bases in between. From germline, CDR1 is KGHDR and CDR2 SFDVKD.

J is TRBJ1-4 and V is TRBV4-2, with no clear D. CDR1 LGHNA and CDR2 YNFKEQ come from the germline V gene. Deletions cut 3 bases from V and 0 bases from J, with 8 bases between. The CDR3 totals 15 residues. CDR3 residues: CASSQSLATNEKLFF. In nucleotides, the CDR3 is TGTGCCAGCAGCCAGTCCCTTGCAACTAATGAAAAACTGTTTTTT.

The chain uses TRBV28 and TRBJ2-7; 9 positions match TRBD1. This CDR3 region has 15 residues. Germline CDR1 MDHEN, CDR2 SYDVKM. After removal of 4 bases from V and 5 bases from J, the junction contained 9 bases not matched to a gene. The CDR3 coding sequence is TGTGCCAGCAGTTCCGCCGGGACAGGGTTCGACGAGCAGTACTTC. It codes for CASSSAGTGFDEQYF.

The V gene is TRBV29-1, the J gene TRBJ1-1; a possible D gene is TRBD1 (6 bases). The V gene's germline CDR1 is SQVTM and CDR2 ANQGSEA. CDR3 length equals 13 residues. Deletions cut 1 base from V and 5 bases from J, with 11 bases between. The CDR3 reads CSVEVRDTTEAFF. In nucleotides, the CDR3 is TGCAGCGTTGAAGTCCGGGACACTACTGAAGCTTTCTTT.

The V gene is TRBV20-1, the J gene TRBJ2-7, with TRBD1 matching 7 bases. V was pared by 7 bases and J by 4 bases, with 10 bases of the junction left unmatched. This CDR3 comprises 13 residues. Germline V gene sequence: CDR1 DFQATT, CDR2 SNEGSKA (reference sequence). The CDR3 protein is CSGARGTTYEQYF. In DNA, the CDR3 is TGCAGTGGGGCCAGGGGGACAACATACGAGCAGTACTTC.

This clonotype was found a few times. The rearrangement links TRBV18 to TRBJ2-1; 11 nucleotides line up with TRBD2. CDR1 and CDR2 from the germline V gene are KGHSH and LQKENI. Losses at the gene ends were 3 bases for V and 5 bases for J; bases not matched to a gene: 6. There are 16 residues in the CDR3. CDR3 DNA: TGTGCCAGCTCACCCCAACTAGCGGGGGCCAACAATGAGCAGTTCTTC. It yields the protein CASSPQLAGANNEQFF.

As to this clonotype: One junction end does not reproduce the germline sequence, and a read error may be involved. CDR3 loop: CASSSRGAGGYGYAF. The CDR3 coding sequence is TGTGCCAGCAGCTCCCGCGGTGCAGGCGGCTATGGCTACGCCTTC. V is TRBV9 and J is TRBJ1-2; D ambiguous. Looked up from germline, CDR1 is SGDLS and CDR2 is YYNGEE. The CDR3 spans 15 residues.

This sequence joins TRBV27 and TRBJ2-7, with 9 bases lining up with TRBD1. The CDR3 extends over 18 amino acids. V gave up 0 bases and J gave up 5 bases; unmatched junction bases: 14. Germline V gene lookup returns CDR1 MNHEY and CDR2 SMNVEV (reference sequence). CDR3 protein: CASSLSDRVTGGFHEQYF. DNA for the CDR3: TGTGCCAGCAGTTTATCCGACCGGGTAACAGGGGGCTTCCACGAGCAGTACTTC.

This rearrangement joins TRBV29-1 to TRBJ1-2, with 8 bases lining up with TRBD1. Germline trimming cut 7 bases from V and 13 bases from J; bases unmatched to any gene: 14. This CDR3 region has 12 residues. Looked up from germline, CDR1 is SQVTM and CDR2 is ANQGSEA. This chain's CDR3 is CSASDRGWYFTF. CDR3 DNA: TGCAGCGCGTCAGACAGGGGTTGGTATTTCACCTTC.

This chain connects TRBV13 to TRBJ2-1; 8 positions agree with TRBD1. The CDR3 length is 14 residues. Trimming cost V 5 bases and J 5 bases; bases outside gene matches: 5. Germline CDR1 reads PRHDT; CDR2 reads FYEKMQ (reference sequence). The CDR3 DNA follows: TGTGCCAGCAGCACCATGGACAGGGACAATGAGCAGTTCTTC. It is translated as CASSTMDRDNEQFF. The full variable domain, its missing parts supplied by reference TRBV13 and TRBJ2-1, is AAGVIQSPRHLIKEKRETATLKCYPIPRHDTVYWYQQGPGQDPQFLISFYEKMQSDKGSIPDRFSAQQFSDYHSELNMSSLELGDSALYFCASSTMDRDNEQFFGPGTRLTVL.